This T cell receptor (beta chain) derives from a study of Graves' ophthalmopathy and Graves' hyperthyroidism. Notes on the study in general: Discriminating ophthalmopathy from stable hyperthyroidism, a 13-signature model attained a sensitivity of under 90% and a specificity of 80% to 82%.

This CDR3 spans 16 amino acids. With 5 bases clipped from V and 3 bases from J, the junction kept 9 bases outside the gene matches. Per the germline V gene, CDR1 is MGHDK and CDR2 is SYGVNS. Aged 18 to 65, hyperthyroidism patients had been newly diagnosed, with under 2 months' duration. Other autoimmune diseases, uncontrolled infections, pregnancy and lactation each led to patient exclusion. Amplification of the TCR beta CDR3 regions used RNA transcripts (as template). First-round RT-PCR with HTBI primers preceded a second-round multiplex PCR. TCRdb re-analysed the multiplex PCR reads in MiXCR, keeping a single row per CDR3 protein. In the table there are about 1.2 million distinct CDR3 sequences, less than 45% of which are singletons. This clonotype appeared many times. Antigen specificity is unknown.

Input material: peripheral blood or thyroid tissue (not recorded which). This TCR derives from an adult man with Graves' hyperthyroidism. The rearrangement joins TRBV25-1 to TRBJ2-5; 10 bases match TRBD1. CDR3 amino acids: CASSNRDRGGEETQYF. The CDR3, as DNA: TGTGCCAGCAGTAACCGGGACAGGGGCGGTGAAGAGACCCAGTACTTC.